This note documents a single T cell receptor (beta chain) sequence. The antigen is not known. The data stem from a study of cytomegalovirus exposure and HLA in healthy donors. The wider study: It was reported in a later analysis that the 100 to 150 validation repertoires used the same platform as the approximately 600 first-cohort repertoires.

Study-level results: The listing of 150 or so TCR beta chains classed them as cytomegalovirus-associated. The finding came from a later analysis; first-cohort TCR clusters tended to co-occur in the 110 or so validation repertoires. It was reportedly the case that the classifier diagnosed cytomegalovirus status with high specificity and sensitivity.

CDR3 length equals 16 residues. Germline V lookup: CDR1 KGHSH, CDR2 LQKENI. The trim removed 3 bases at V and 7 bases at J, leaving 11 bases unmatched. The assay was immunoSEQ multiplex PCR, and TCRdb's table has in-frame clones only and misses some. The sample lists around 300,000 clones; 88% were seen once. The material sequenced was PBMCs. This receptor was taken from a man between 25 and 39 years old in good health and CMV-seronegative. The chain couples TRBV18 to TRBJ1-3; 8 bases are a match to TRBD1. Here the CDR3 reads CASSPSDRGNWNTIYF. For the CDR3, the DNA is TGTGCCAGCTCACCCTCCGACAGGGGAAACTGGAACACCATATATTTT.